The 16 T cell receptor beta chains in this list originate from one sample, sequenced in a study of T cells after yellow fever vaccination. TCRdb re-called the 5' RACE reads with MiXCR, one entry per CDR3 protein. Counted here are 250,000 to 300,000 distinct CDR3 sequences, around 8.6% occurring once; the ten biggest clones make up approximately 3.5%. Sequencing used CD4+ T cells sorted from PBMCs, obtained 5 days after the yellow fever booster vaccination. These receptors were collected from a man aged 18 to 29 who received the YFV17D yellow fever vaccine.

The chain couples TRBV4-1 to TRBJ2-2; D might be TRBD2 (6 bases). The germline gives CDR1 MGHRA, CDR2 YSYEKL. This CDR3 contains 17 residues. V lost 2 bases and J 2 bases, leaving 15 bases between the germline ends. The CDR3 sequence is CASSQKPTAGNTGELFF. CDR3 bases: TGCGCCAGCAGCCAAAAACCAACCGCGGGAAACACCGGGGAGCTGTTTTTT.

This clonotype was observed a handful of times. V gene TRBV12-3 or TRBV12-4 combines with J gene TRBJ1-4, with 7 bases that match TRBD1. V lost 5 bases to trimming and J lost 4 bases; unmatched junction nucleotides: 4. The length of the CDR3 is 14 residues. As DNA, the CDR3 is TGTGCCAGCAGTCGGGACAGTTTTAATGAAAAACTGTTTTTT. Encoded protein: CASSRDSFNEKLFF.

The rearrangement joins TRBV5-1 to TRBJ2-5; 8 bases match TRBD2. Germline CDR1 is SGHRS and CDR2 is YFSETQ. This CDR3 contains 16 residues. J was trimmed by 1 base and V by 3 bases; bases with no gene match: 8. The CDR3: CASSSGLVRLQETQYF. CDR3 nucleotides: TGCGCCAGCAGCTCGGGACTAGTCAGGCTCCAAGAGACCCAGTACTTC. The full variable domain, rest sourced from reference TRBV5-1 and TRBJ2-5, is KAGVTQTPRYLIKTRGQQVTLSCSPISGHRSVSWYQQTPGQGLQFLFEYFSETQRNKGNFPGRFSGRQFSNSRSEMNVSTLELGDSALYLCASSSGLVRLQETQYFGPGTRLLVL.

In its sample, this clonotype was seen a few times. The rearrangement uses TRBV5-1 and TRBJ2-3; possibly TRBD1 for D (5 bases). CDR3 size: 14 residues. Germline CDR1 and CDR2: SGHRS and YFSETQ. The germline V and J ends were trimmed by 1 base and 5 bases, with 11 bases remaining between them. CDR3 in amino acids: CASSLRQNGDTQYF. In DNA, the CDR3 is TGCGCCAGCAGCTTGAGACAGAATGGAGATACGCAGTATTTT.

This clonotype showed up just a few times. The rearrangement uses TRBV10-3 and TRBJ2-7, with 9 bases identical to TRBD1. The CDR3 has 14 residues. CDR1 and CDR2 from the germline V gene are ENHRY and SYGVKD. Trimming at V came to 5 bases and at J to 3 bases, leaving 5 bases not matched to a gene. The CDR3 nucleotides read TGTGCCATCAGTTTCGACAGGGGGGACTACGAGCAGTACTTC. Its protein is CAISFDRGDYEQYF.

The table lists this clonotype with a few counts. The V call is TRBV21-1, the J call TRBJ1-6; TRBD1, as called in the table, went unchecked against the DNA. TRBV21-1 is a pseudogene segment. The CDR3 has 16 amino acids. The CDR3 region has the DNA TGTGCCAGCAGCCCCCAGGGGGAAATCTATAATTCACCCCTCCACTTT. Translation: CASSPQGEIYNSPLHF.

This clonotype has only a few counts. The chain joins TRBV28 to TRBJ2-7, with 7 positions matching TRBD1. Trimming at V came to 3 bases and at J to 2 bases, leaving 1 base not matched to a gene. The CDR3 loop spans 13 amino acids. The V gene's germline CDR1 is MDHEN and CDR2 SYDVKM. The CDR3 bases are TGTGCCAGCAGTTTGAGGGGGCCCTACGAGCAGTACGTC. Residues: CASSLRGPYEQYV.

This chain uses TRBV11-2 with TRBJ2-7; TRBD1 matches 9 bases. This CDR3 comprises 16 residues. Germline CDR1 is SGHAT and CDR2 is FQNNGV. V lost 4 bases, J lost 0 bases, and 7 bases stayed unmatched. Written as DNA, the CDR3 is TGTGCCAGCAGCTCCGGGACAGGGACCATCTCCTACGAGCAGTACTTC. Encoded protein: CASSSGTGTISYEQYF.

This clonotype was seen only a few times. The V call is TRBV7-9, the J call TRBJ2-7; tentatively, D is TRBD2 (5 bases). The ends were cut back, 7 bases at V and 6 bases at J, with 16 bases in the middle. CDR1 and CDR2 (germline): SEHNR, FQNEAQ (reference sequence). The CDR3 totals 13 residues. The CDR3 protein is CASTPNSGFEQYF. The CDR3 region has the DNA TGTGCCAGCACCCCCAACTCGGGGTTCGAGCAGTACTTC. Filled out from reference TRBV7-9 and TRBJ2-7, the complete variable domain reads DTGVSQNPRHKITKRGQNVTFRCDPISEHNRLYWYRQTLGQGPEFLTYFQNEAQLEKSRLLSDRFSAERPKGSFSTLEIQRTEQGDSAMYLCASTPNSGFEQYFGPGTRLTVT.

The chain combines TRBV12-3 or TRBV12-4 with TRBJ1-1, with D perhaps TRBD1 (5 bases). V lost 10 bases to trimming and J lost 0 bases, with 12 bases between them. The CDR3 contains 13 residues. CDR3 sequence reads: CATSRAMNTEAFF. CDR3 DNA sequence: TGTGCCACCTCCAGGGCCATGAACACTGAAGCTTTCTTT.

This clonotype came up many times. V gene TRBV7-2 combines with J gene TRBJ2-5; the D is unclear. Germline CDR1 reads SGHTA; CDR2 reads FQGNSA. CDR3 length equals 13 residues. V gave up 4 bases and J gave up 4 bases, with 10 bases separating them. The CDR3 DNA sequence: TGTGCCAGCAGCTCCGACATCCGAGAGACCCAGTACTTC. Translated: CASSSDIRETQYF.

J is TRBJ2-3 and V is TRBV6-5; D may be TRBD2 (5 bases). Germline V gene data show CDR1 as MNHEY and CDR2 as SVGAGI. This CDR3 comprises 14 residues. The ends were cut back, 4 bases at V and 4 bases at J, with 12 bases in the middle. CDR3: CASSSPGSPDTQYF. The DNA of the CDR3 is TGTGCCAGCAGTTCTCCGGGGAGTCCAGATACGCAGTATTTT.

This clonotype turned up a few times. The chain joins TRBV20-1 to TRBJ2-1, with D possibly TRBD1 on 5 matching bases. CDR3 length equals 14 residues. Trimming removed 1 base at V and 6 bases at J, with 13 bases between. From germline, CDR1 is DFQATT and CDR2 SNEGSKA (reference sequence). This CDR3 is CSARASMGRNEQFF. Here the CDR3 DNA reads TGCAGTGCTAGAGCGTCAATGGGGCGCAATGAGCAGTTCTTC.

This rearrangement joins TRBV18 to TRBJ2-7, with D possibly TRBD1 on 6 matching bases. The CDR3 runs to 13 residues. The germline CDR1 and CDR2 sequences are KGHSH and LQKENI. Trimming removed 5 bases from V and 9 bases from J, with 17 bases in between. The CDR3 DNA follows: TGTGCCAGCTCAGGCACAGGGTTTGTTGGGCAGTACTTC. It translates to CASSGTGFVGQYF.

This clonotype occurred many times. The rearrangement joins TRBV6-6 to TRBJ2-4; TRBD2 might be the D (6 bases). Germline assignment: CDR1 MNHNY and CDR2 SVGAGI (reference sequence). The CDR3 spans 13 residues. With 2 bases removed from V and 5 bases from J, the gap between germline ends came to 7 bases. CDR3 sequence (DNA): TGTGCCAGCAGTTACCCGGGGGAAAACATTCAGTACTTC. Amino acid sequence: CASSYPGENIQYF.

The chain recombines TRBV4-2 with TRBJ2-2; D is unclear. Trimming stripped 0 bases from V and 3 bases from J, with 8 bases between. Germline V CDR1 and CDR2: LGHNA, YNFKEQ. The CDR3 extends over 15 amino acids. The CDR3 loop reads CASSQEPAHTGELFF. CDR3 nucleotides: TGTGCCAGCAGCCAAGAGCCAGCTCACACCGGGGAGCTGTTTTTT.